The next 5 T cell receptor beta chains were all read from a single sample in a study of shared clonotypes between healthy human individuals. The naive CD8 population came from CD45RO-negative cells selected for CCR7, without terminally differentiated effector memory CD45RA+ cells. Here immunoSEQ multiplex PCR was the method, and the copy in TCRdb shows in-frame clones only, minus some. The table lists hundreds of thousands of clones, around 92% of them singletons. Sequenced input: naive CD8+ T cells sorted from blood. The receptors were sampled from a man in his thirties or forties in good health.

The V gene is TRBV28, the J gene TRBJ2-1, with a possible D match to TRBD1 (6 bases). The V gene lost 5 bases and the J gene lost 10 bases, with 15 bases spanning the gap. The CDR3 is 13 residues long. CDR1 and CDR2 (germline): MDHEN, SYDVKM. CDR3 DNA: TGTGCCAGCAGTCCCCACAGGGCGGGCGAGCAGTTCTTC. Residues: CASSPHRAGEQFF.

The chain combines TRBV10-3 with TRBJ2-7; D gene uncertain. With 0 bases removed from V and 6 bases from J, the gap between germline ends came to 12 bases. There are 14 residues in the CDR3. CDR1 ENHRY and CDR2 SYGVKD come from the germline V gene. The CDR3 sequence is CAISESRVVREQYF. DNA of the CDR3: TGTGCCATCAGTGAGTCTAGGGTCGTCCGCGAGCAGTACTTC.

V gene TRBV15 combines with J gene TRBJ2-2; D remains unclear. Germline V CDR1 and CDR2: LNHNV, YYDKDF (reference sequence). Trimming left V 3 bases short and J 0 bases short, with 5 bases between. The CDR3 consists of 14 residues. CDR3 bases: TGTGCCACCAGCAGTGAAACGAACACCGGGGAGCTGTTTTTT. The encoded protein is CATSSETNTGELFF.

This chain connects TRBV27 to TRBJ2-4; no firm D call. Between the trimmed V and J ends, which lost 2 bases and 1 base, there was a span of 15 bases. Germline V gives CDR1 MNHEY, CDR2 SMNVEV (reference sequence). CDR3 length: 17 amino acids. CDR3 residues: CASSLQPTPFAKNIQYF. The CDR3 DNA sequence: TGTGCCAGCAGTTTACAGCCTACACCCTTCGCCAAAAACATTCAGTACTTC.

V gene TRBV7-9 combines with J gene TRBJ1-1; 9 bases agree with TRBD1. Germline loops: CDR1 SEHNR, CDR2 FQNEAQ (reference sequence). Trimming at V came to 5 bases and at J to 0 bases, leaving 10 bases not matched to a gene. The CDR3 runs 17 residues. In DNA form, the CDR3 reads TGTGCCAGCAGCACGACGGGACAGGGAACCTTGAACACTGAAGCTTTCTTT. It is translated as CASSTTGQGTLNTEAFF.